This record concerns one T cell receptor (beta chain) sequence. Its antigen remains unidentified. TCRdb reprocessed the RT-PCR reads via MiXCR and lists one record per CDR3 protein. The profile shows hundreds of thousands of distinct CDR3 sequences, 20% to 25% of them singletons. This sample is drawn from a study of response to subunit inactivated influenza vaccine. The germline CDR1 and CDR2 sequences are LNHDA and SQIVND (reference sequence). The length of the CDR3 is 14 residues. Trimming removed 7 bases at V and 4 bases at J, with 16 bases between. General study results and limits: After each seasonal influenza vaccination, few new T cells are recruited, the authors suggested.

Here the sequenced sample was PBMCs from blood, taken about 20 months after vaccination. This TCR was sampled from a man between 50 and 69 years old who received an inactivated influenza vaccine. V usage is TRBV19 and J usage is TRBJ1-1; D unresolved. The CDR3 here is CASIKAWGSTEAFF. The CDR3 bases are TGTGCCAGTATTAAGGCGTGGGGATCCACTGAAGCTTTCTTT.